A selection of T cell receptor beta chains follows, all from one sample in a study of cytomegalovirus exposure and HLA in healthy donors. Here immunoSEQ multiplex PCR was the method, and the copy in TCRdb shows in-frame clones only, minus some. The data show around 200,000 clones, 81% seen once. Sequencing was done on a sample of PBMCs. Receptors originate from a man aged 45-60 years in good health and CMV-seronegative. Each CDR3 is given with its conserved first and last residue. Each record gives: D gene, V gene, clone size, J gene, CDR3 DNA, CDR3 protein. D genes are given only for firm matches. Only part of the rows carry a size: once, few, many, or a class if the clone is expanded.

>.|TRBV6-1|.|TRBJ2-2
TGTGCCGGTCGAGGAGCGGGTACCGGGGAGCTGTTTTTT
CAGRGAGTGELFF
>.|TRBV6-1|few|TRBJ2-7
TGTGCCAGCAGTGACTTTGTCGGACTTTCTTCCCTAGAGCAGTACTTC
CASSDFVGLSSLEQYF
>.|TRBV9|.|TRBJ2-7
TGTGCCAGCAGCGCCGCGTCGGACACGCGGGAGCAGTACTTC
CASSAASDTREQYF
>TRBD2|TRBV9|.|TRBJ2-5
TGTGCCAGCAGCGTATCGGGGGGACTAGCGACGGAGACCCAGTACTTC
CASSVSGGLATETQYF
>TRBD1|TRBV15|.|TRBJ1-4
TGTGCCACCAGAAACAGAATCAGGGGGACAGGAGGTGAAAAACTGTTTTTT
CATRNRIRGTGGEKLFF
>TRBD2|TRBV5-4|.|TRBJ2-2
TGTGCCAGCAGCTCGCCTAGCGGGGTGACACCGGCGGAGCTGTTTTTT
CASSSPSGVTPAELFF
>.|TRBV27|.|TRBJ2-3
TGTGCCAGCAGTCCCGCGGCAGGGGATATTGATACGCAGTATTTT
CASSPAAGDIDTQYF
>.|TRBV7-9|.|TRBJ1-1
TGTGCCAGCAGCCACCGGGGAGGGCGGAACACTGAAGCTTTCTTT
CASSHRGGRNTEAFF
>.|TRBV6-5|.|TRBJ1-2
TGTGCCAGCAAGGACAAACTACCTTGGGGCTACACCTTC
CASKDKLPWGYTF
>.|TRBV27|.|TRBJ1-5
TGTGCCAGCAGTTTATCTGGGGCTTATAGCAATCAGCCCCAGCATTTT
CASSLSGAYSNQPQHF
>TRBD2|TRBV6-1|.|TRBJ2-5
TGTGCCAGTGCTAGCGGGGGGGCATTAGAGACCCAGTACTTC
CASASGGALETQYF
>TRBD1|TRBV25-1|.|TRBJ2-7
TGTGCCAGCAGGACAGGGACCTACGAGCAGTACTTC
CASRTGTYEQYF
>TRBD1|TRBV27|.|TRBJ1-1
TGTGCCAGCAGTGCGGGAGGGGGCGCGATCACTGAAGCTTTCTTT
CASSAGGGAITEAFF
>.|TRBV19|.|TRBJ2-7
TGTGCCAGTAGTCGCCAGGGTCCTTACGAGCAGTACTTC
CASSRQGPYEQYF
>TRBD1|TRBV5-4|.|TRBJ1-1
TGTGCCAGCAGCCCCCGGGACAGGGGGCGTAAGACTGAAGCTTTCTTT
CASSPRDRGRKTEAFF
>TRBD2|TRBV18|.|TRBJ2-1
TGTGCCAGCTCACCGACTAGCGCCTACAATGAGCAGTTCTTC
CASSPTSAYNEQFF
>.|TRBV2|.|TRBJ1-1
TGTGCCAGCAGTGAACAAGGGAGGAACACTGAAGCTTTCTTT
CASSEQGRNTEAFF
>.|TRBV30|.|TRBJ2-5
TGTGCCTGGAGTGTACGCAGGCAAGAGACCCAGTACTTC
CAWSVRRQETQYF
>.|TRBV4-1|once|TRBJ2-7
TGCGCCAGCAGCCAAGATAGTGCGGGTTTTGACGAGCAGTACTTC
CASSQDSAGFDEQYF
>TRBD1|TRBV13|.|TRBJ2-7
TGTGCCAGCAGCTCGACAGGGGTTCGCGAGCAGTACTTC
CASSSTGVREQYF
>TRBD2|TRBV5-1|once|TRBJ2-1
TGCGCCAGCAGCCCCGGACTAGCGGGGTACAATGAGCAGTTCTTC
CASSPGLAGYNEQFF
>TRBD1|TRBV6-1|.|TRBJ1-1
TGTGCCAGCAGTGACCCTCGGACAGGCGTCATGAACACTGAAGCTTTCTTT
CASSDPRTGVMNTEAFF
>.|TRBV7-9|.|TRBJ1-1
TGTGCCAGCAGCTTAGAGGGAGGGACTGAAGCTTTCTTT
CASSLEGGTEAFF
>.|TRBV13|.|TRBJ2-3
TGTGCCAGCAGCCCCGGGGAAAGGGCGGGAGATACGCAGTATTTT
CASSPGERAGDTQYF
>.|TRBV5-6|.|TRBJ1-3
TGTGCCAGCAGCTTGGCCGGGGGGTTCGCTGGAAACACCATATATTTT
CASSLAGGFAGNTIYF
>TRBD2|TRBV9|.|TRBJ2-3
TGTGCCAGCGCGGGGGTCAGAGATACGCAGTATTTT
CASAGVRDTQYF
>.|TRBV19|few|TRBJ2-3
TGTGCCAGTAGCAGCGGACGGAGCACAGATACGCAGTATTTT
CASSSGRSTDTQYF
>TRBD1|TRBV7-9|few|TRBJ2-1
TGTGCCAGCAGCCCCGCGACAGGGTTTATAAATGAGCAGTTCTTC
CASSPATGFINEQFF
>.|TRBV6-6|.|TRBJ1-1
TGTGCCAGCACGACGGACAGAGAAGCTTTCTTT
CASTTDREAFF
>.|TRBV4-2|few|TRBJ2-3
TGTGCCAGCAGCCAAGATCCCGGTAGAACTAGCACAGATACGCAGTATTTT
CASSQDPGRTSTDTQYF
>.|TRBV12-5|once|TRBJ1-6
TGTGCTAGTGGTTTGGTACTCGGGCAGGGAATTAATAATTCACCCCTCCACTTT
CASGLVLGQGINNSPLHF
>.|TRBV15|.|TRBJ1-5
TGTGCCACCAGCAGGGGAGGTAGTTCACAGCCCCAGCATTTT
CATSRGGSSQPQHF
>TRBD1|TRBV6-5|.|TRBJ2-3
TGTGCCAGCAGCGCACTCGGGACAGCGGAAGATACGCAGTATTTT
CASSALGTAEDTQYF
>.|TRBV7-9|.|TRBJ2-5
TGTGCCAGCAGCTTAGCATCCGAAGAGACCCAGTACTTC
CASSLASEETQYF
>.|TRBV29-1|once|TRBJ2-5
TGCAGCGCCCGGGACTGGGAAGAGACCCAGTACTTC
CSARDWEETQYF
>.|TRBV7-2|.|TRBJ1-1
TGTGCCAGCAGCGCATGGGAGGGGAAGGGGGCTTTCTTT
CASSAWEGKGAFF
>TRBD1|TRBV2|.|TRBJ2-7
TGTGCCAGCAGTTCGTCCGGGACAGGGAGGCAAAGCGAGCAGTACTTC
CASSSSGTGRQSEQYF
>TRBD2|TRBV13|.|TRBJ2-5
TGTGCCAGCAGCTCGCGGGGGGGCGGGGAGACCCAGTACTTC
CASSSRGGGETQYF
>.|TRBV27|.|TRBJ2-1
TGTGCCAGCAGTACCAGGGTGGGTAGGTGTGAGCAGTTCTTC
CASSTRVGRCEQFF
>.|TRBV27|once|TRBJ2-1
TGTGCCAGCAGTCTCTGGACAGTTGGTGAGCAGTTCTTC
CASSLWTVGEQFF
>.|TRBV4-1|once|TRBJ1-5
TGCGCCAGCAGCCAATCCGGCCTTCGCGGTCAGCCCCAGCATTTT
CASSQSGLRGQPQHF
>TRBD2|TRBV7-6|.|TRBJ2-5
TGTGCCAGCAGCTCCGGAGCGGGGGAAGAGACCCAGTACTTC
CASSSGAGEETQYF
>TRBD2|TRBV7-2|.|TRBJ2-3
TGTGCCAGCAGCCCTAGCGGGGGGACCACATATACGCAGTATTTT
CASSPSGGTTYTQYF
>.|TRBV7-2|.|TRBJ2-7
TGTGCCAGCAGCTTAGGGGGCACCTACGAGCAGTACTTC
CASSLGGTYEQYF
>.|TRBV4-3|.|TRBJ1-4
TGCGCCAGCAGCCAAGGGGGGCGCGATGAAAAACTGTTTTTT
CASSQGGRDEKLFF